Reported below is one TCR beta chain. The data are from a study of blood T cell repertoires in COVID-19. Study at large: Italy, Spain and the United States were the sources of the convalescent and acute COVID-19 samples. T cells, B-cell-depleted T cells, or PBMCs supplied cDNA or gDNA.

V dropped 4 bases and J dropped 10 bases, with 17 bases sitting between them. Germline CDR1 reads MNHEY; CDR2 reads SVGAGI. This CDR3 contains 15 residues. Original data processing: The assay estimated nucleated cells by amplifying reference gene primers. Repertoires were generated with immunoSEQ multiplex PCR, while TCRdb's copy carries only in-frame clones and drops some. Clonal size and the V and J genes are those of that table, whereas D and trimming came from the DNA. The sample has roughly 150,000 clones; 83% are singletons. Sequences were obtained from peripheral blood. This TCR came from a woman over 75 with acute or convalescent COVID-19. J is TRBJ1-6 and V is TRBV6-5; tentatively, D is TRBD1 (5 bases). CDR3 sequence: CASSFDSVPGSPLHF. CDR3 nucleotide sequence: TGTGCCAGCAGTTTCGACAGCGTGCCCGGATCACCCCTCCACTTT.